The present TCR beta chain was sequenced within a study of CD8 T cells in ankylosing spondylitis. CDR3 size: 13 residues. Germline V lookup: CDR1 SGHRS, CDR2 YFSETQ. V was trimmed by 0 bases and J by 2 bases, leaving 6 bases between them. This clonotype has at least ten counts. Its antigen is undetermined. Quantitative 5'-RACE with molecular barcodes generated TCR beta libraries. TCRdb reprocessed the 5' RACE reads via MiXCR and lists one record per CDR3 protein. The sample has 250,000 or so distinct CDR3 sequences, about 10% seen once. Regarding the study as a whole: Seemingly distinctive of ankylosing spondylitis blood was a TCR beta motif formed by eight highly homologous variants.

The chain recombines TRBV5-1 with TRBJ2-7; D gene ambiguous. This clonotype was sampled from a male donor with ankylosing spondylitis or in good health (not recorded which). Sequencing input: blood, either unsorted or a sorted T cell fraction (not recorded which). In nucleotides, the CDR3 is TGCGCCAGCAGCTTGGAGGGCCCCTACGAGCAGTACTTC. It codes for CASSLEGPYEQYF.